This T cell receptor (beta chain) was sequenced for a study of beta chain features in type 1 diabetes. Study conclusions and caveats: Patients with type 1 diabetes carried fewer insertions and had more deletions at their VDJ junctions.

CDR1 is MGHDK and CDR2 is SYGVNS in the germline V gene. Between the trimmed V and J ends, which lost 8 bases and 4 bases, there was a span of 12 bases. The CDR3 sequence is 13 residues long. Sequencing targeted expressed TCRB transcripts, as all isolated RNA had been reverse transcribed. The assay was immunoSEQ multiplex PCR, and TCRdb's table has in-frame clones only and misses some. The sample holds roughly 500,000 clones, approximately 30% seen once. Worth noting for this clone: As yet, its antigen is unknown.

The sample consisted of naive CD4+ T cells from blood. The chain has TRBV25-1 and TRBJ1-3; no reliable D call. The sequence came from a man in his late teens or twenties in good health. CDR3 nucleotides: TGTGCCAGCTCCTACGTAGACGGAAACACCATATATTTT. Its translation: CASSYVDGNTIYF.